This TCR beta chain stems from a study of regulatory T cells in long-lasting Graves disease. The CDR3 consists of 13 residues. Per the germline V gene, CDR1 is MDHEN and CDR2 is SYDVKM. Trimming at V came to 2 bases and at J to 6 bases, leaving 4 bases not matched to a gene. This clonotype was counted at least ten times. Its antigen is still unknown. Arm-PCR of CDR3 regions and iRepertoire HTBI primers were the basis on which TCR beta libraries were built. TCRdb recomputed calls from the multiplex PCR reads with MiXCR, one row per CDR3 protein. The sample has 350,000 to 500,000 distinct CDR3 sequences, 16% seen once. Study-wide results and limits: More public clonotypes were shared by persistent patients (around 3,000) than by new patients (approximately 1,000).

The time point denotes: newly diagnosed GD, antithyroid drugs for less than 3 months. Generation of the TCR library employed RNA extracted from PBMCs. The data were also submitted as part of a second study, on T cells in Graves' hyperthyroidism and ophthalmopathy. From that second work: Uncontrolled infection, other autoimmune disease, pregnancy or lactation excluded patients. The HTBI primer set served for first-round RT-PCR of the TCR CDR3. The model anticipated ophthalmopathy a median about six months pre-onset.

This TCR derives from a young woman with Graves disease. The specimen was peripheral blood mononuclear cells (PBMCs), collected at new diagnosis, from a patient treated with antithyroid drugs. The V call is TRBV28, the J call TRBJ2-7, with 7 nucleotides matching TRBD2. CDR3 bases: TGTGCCAGCAGTTTAACGGGGGGTCCCGAGCAGTACTTC. As protein: CASSLTGGPEQYF.